The source of this T cell receptor (beta chain) is a study of blood T cell repertoires in COVID-19. For the study at large: Spain, Italy and the United States supplied samples that represented acute and convalescent COVID-19.

This CDR3 spans 15 amino acids. Germline V CDR1 and CDR2: MNHEY, SVGAGI. The V and J ends lost 6 bases and 0 bases respectively, with 12 bases between them. Here immunoSEQ multiplex PCR was the method, and the copy in TCRdb shows in-frame clones only, minus some. This sample yields fewer than 250,000 clones, of which roughly 91% are seen a single time; more than 0.65% belongs to the top ten. Sequencing was done on a sample of peripheral blood. The rearrangement uses TRBV6-5 and TRBJ1-3, with D perhaps matching TRBD1 (6 bases). This receptor was identified in a man aged 25 to 45 with COVID-19, enrolled during active disease. Here the CDR3 reads CASSPTGSSGNTIYF. The CDR3 DNA follows: TGTGCCAGCAGCCCAACAGGGAGCTCTGGAAACACCATATATTTT.